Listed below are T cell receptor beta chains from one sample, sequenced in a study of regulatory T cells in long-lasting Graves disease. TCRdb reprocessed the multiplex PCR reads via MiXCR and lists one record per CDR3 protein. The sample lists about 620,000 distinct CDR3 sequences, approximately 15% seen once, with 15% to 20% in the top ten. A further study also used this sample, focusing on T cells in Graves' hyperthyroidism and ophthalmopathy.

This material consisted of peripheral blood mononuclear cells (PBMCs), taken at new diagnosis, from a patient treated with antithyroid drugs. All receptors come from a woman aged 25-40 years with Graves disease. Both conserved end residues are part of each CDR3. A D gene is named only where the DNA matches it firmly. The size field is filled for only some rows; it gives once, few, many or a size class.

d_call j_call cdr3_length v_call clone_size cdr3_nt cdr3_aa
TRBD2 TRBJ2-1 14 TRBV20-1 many TGCAGTGCTAGGGGAGCGGGAACGGGCAATGAGCAGTTCTTC CSARGAGTGNEQFF
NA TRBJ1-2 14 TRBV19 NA TGTGCCAGTAGTAGTGGGGGCTACGGTTTTGGCTACACCTTC CASSSGGYGFGYTF
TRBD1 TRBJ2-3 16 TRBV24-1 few TGTGCCACCAGTGATTCTGGGGACAGCTTTGGGAATACGCAGTATTTT CATSDSGDSFGNTQYF
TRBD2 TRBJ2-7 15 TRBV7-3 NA TGTGCCAGCGGGGCTGGACTAGCGGGCTCCTACGAGCAGTACTTC CASGAGLAGSYEQYF
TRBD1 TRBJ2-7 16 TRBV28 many TGTGCCAGCAGTGTCGGACAGGGGGTAAGGACCTACGAGCAGTACTTC CASSVGQGVRTYEQYF
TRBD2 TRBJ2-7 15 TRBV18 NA TGTGCCAGCTCACCGCCTAGCGGGAGCTTGCGCGAGCAGTACTTC CASSPPSGSLREQYF
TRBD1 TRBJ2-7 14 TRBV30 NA TGTGCCTGGAGGACAGGGATGGGCGACTACGAGCAGTACTTC CAWRTGMGDYEQYF
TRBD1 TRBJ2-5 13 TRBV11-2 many TGTGCCAGCAGCTTGGGACAGGCTAAGACCCAGTACTTC CASSLGQAKTQYF
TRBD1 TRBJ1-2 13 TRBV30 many TGTGCCTGGAGGGCAGGGGGTTTCCCCGGCTACACCTTC CAWRAGGFPGYTF
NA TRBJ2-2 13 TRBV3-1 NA TGTGCCAGCAGCCAAGATAGGCTTGGGGAGCTGTTTTTT CASSQDRLGELFF
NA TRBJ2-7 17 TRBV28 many TGTGCCAGCAGTTCCTTAAACGTAGGGATAAGCTCCTACGAGCAGTACTTC CASSSLNVGISSYEQYF
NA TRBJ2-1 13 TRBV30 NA TGTGCCTGGAGTGTACGACAGTCTAATGAGCAGTTCTTC CAWSVRQSNEQFF
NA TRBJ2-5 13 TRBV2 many TGTGCCAGCAGTGATCAGGGGAGAGAGACCCAGTACTTC CASSDQGRETQYF
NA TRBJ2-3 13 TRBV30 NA TGTGCCTGGAGTCTACTAAACACAGATACGCAGTATTTT CAWSLLNTDTQYF
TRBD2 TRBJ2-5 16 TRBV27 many TGTGCCAGCAGCCGCCAGACTAGCGGGAGTTCGGAGACCCAGTACTTC CASSRQTSGSSETQYF
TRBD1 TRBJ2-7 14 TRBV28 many TGTGCCAGCGGGCTGACAGGGAATTCCTACGAGCAGTACTTC CASGLTGNSYEQYF
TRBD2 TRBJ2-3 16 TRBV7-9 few TGTGCCAGCAGCTTACAAGAGCGGGAGTGGCCAGATACGCAGTATTTT CASSLQEREWPDTQYF
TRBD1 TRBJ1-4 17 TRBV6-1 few TGTGCCAGCAGCACTCTGGGACAGGGGGCGAACAATGAAAAACTGTTTTTT CASSTLGQGANNEKLFF